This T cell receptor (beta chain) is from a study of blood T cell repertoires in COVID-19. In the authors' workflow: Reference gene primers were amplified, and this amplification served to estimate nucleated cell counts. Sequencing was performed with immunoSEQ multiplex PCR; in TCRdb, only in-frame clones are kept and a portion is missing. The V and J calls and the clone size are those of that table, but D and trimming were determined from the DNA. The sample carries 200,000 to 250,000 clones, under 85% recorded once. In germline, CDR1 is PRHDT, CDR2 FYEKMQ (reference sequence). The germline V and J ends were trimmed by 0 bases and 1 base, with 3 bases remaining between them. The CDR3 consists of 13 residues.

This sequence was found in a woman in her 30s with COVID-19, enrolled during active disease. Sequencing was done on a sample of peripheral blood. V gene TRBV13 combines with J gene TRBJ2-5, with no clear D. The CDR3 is CASSLGLQETQYF. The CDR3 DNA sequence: TGTGCCAGCAGCTTAGGTCTCCAAGAGACCCAGTACTTC.